These 9 T cell receptor beta chains were sequenced from one sample in a study of spatial heterogeneity in lung cancer. Study-wide points: The study found that expanded intratumoral alpha and beta TCR counts tracked tumor mutation counts.

No cognate antigen is known for these TCRs. Described time point: sample taken at primary tumor resection. TCRdb ran MiXCR on the 5' RACE reads and lists one entry per CDR3 protein. The sample records 4,500 to 6,500 distinct CDR3 sequences, 13% being singletons. The sample consisted of lung tumor tissue, taken at surgery. The source of these receptors is a female donor with early-stage non-small cell lung cancer.

This clonotype showed up many times. The rearrangement uses TRBV7-2 and TRBJ2-6, with D possibly being TRBD1 (5 bases). This CDR3 is built from 15 residues. Trimming stripped 7 bases from V and 0 bases from J, with 10 bases between. Germline lookup yields CDR1 SGHTA and CDR2 FQGNSA. The CDR3 nucleotides are TGTGCCAGCACCAGACAGAGCTCTGGGGCCAACGTCCTGACTTTC. This gives the protein CASTRQSSGANVLTF.

Judged by abundance, this clonotype is medium-sized (0.01 to 0.1%). The V gene is TRBV15, the J gene TRBJ1-6; D perhaps matches TRBD1 (6 bases). Trimming shortened V by 3 bases and J by 9 bases, and 12 bases separated the two germline ends. This CDR3 spans 14 amino acids. Germline CDR1 and CDR2: LNHNV and YYDKDF (reference sequence). CDR3 protein: CATSSRDKISPLHF. CDR3 nucleotides: TGTGCCACCAGCAGTCGGGACAAGATTTCACCCCTCCACTTT.

By sample fraction, this clonotype is medium-sized (0.01 to 0.1%). V usage is TRBV6-1 and J usage is TRBJ1-2; D not certain. The germline gives CDR1 MNHNS, CDR2 SASEGT. CDR3 length: 13 amino acids. V dropped 2 bases and J dropped 8 bases, with 12 bases sitting between them. The CDR3 sequence: CASSEWGDAGYTF. The CDR3 DNA reads TGTGCCAGCAGTGAATGGGGAGACGCGGGCTACACCTTC.

This clonotype is termed medium-sized. The V gene is TRBV7-3, the J gene TRBJ2-3; D ambiguous. Deletions cut 1 base from V and 3 bases from J, with 11 bases between. Germline CDR1 and CDR2: SGHTA and FQGTGA. The CDR3 contains 15 residues. This chain's CDR3 is CASSLKGLRTDTQYF. CDR3 bases: TGTGCCAGCAGCTTAAAAGGGTTGCGGACAGATACGCAGTATTTT.

By proportion, this clonotype is medium-sized (0.01 to 0.1%). The chain links TRBV7-9 to TRBJ2-1; D unresolved. The CDR3 consists of 16 residues. CDR1 and CDR2 from the germline V gene are SEHNR and FQNEAQ (reference sequence). The V end was cut by 2 bases, the J end by 6 bases, with 17 bases between. The CDR3 nucleotides read TGTGCCAGCAGCTTATTCCCCCCGCGGACGGGCAATGAGCAGTTCTTC. Translation gives CASSLFPPRTGNEQFF.

This clonotype occurred many times. The rearrangement uses TRBV24-1 and TRBJ2-1; no definite D call. Germline values: CDR1 KGHDR, CDR2 SFDVKD. The CDR3 covers 17 residues. With 5 bases removed from V and 8 bases from J, the gap between germline ends came to 24 bases. The CDR3 spells CATSAHHRAANIDEQFF. Here the CDR3 DNA reads TGTGCCACCAGTGCTCATCACCGGGCCGCCAACATCGATGAGCAGTTCTTC.

This clonotype is judged medium-sized (0.01 to 0.1%). J is TRBJ1-5 and V is TRBV13; TRBD1 matches 8 bases. Per germline, CDR1 PRHDT and CDR2 FYEKMQ (reference sequence). This CDR3 has 14 residues. With 5 bases clipped from V and 6 bases from J, the junction kept 6 bases outside the gene matches. The CDR3 bases are TGTGCCAGCAGCCGCAGGGGGCTTGGTCAGCCCCAGCATTTT. As protein: CASSRRGLGQPQHF.

The chain carries TRBV10-3 and TRBJ2-3; 7 bases agree with TRBD2. Germline V lookup: CDR1 ENHRY, CDR2 SYGVKD. V gave up 7 bases and J gave up 2 bases; unmatched junction bases: 9. The CDR3 loop spans 15 amino acids. In nucleotides, the CDR3 is TGTGCCATCACCTACGGAGCGGGGTTCACAGATACGCAGTATTTT. As protein: CAITYGAGFTDTQYF.

The genes are TRBV7-9 and TRBJ1-4, with a weak D call TRBD1 (5 bases). The CDR3 runs to 13 residues. Between the trimmed V and J ends, which lost 5 bases and 8 bases, there was a span of 12 bases. Germline values: CDR1 SEHNR, CDR2 FQNEAQ (reference sequence). The CDR3, as DNA: TGTGCCAGCAGCCGGGACGAGGGAGAAAAACTGTTTTTT. Translation: CASSRDEGEKLFF.